This T cell receptor beta chain was sequenced in a study of blood T cell repertoires in COVID-19. This CDR3 is 15 amino acids long. Trimming took off 2 bases at V and 5 bases at J, with 10 bases between the two ends. Germline V lookup: CDR1 SGHVS, CDR2 FQNEAQ. Sequenced by immunoSEQ multiplex PCR; TCRdb stores in-frame clones only, minus some. The sample includes hundreds of thousands of clones, 87% of them seen just once. The sample holds one count of this clone. This sequence originates from a woman younger than 30 who had recovered from COVID-19. The sequenced sample was PBMCs or T cells enriched from blood (not recorded which). The rearrangement links TRBV7-8 to TRBJ1-6; D is ambiguous. CDR3 amino acids: CASSLYGGNNSPLHF. CDR3 nucleotides: TGTGCCAGCAGCTTATATGGAGGGAATAATTCACCCCTCCACTTT.